This TCR beta chain was captured in a study of CD8+ T cells in alopecia areata listed by TCRdb under 2018. Notes on the research overall: Treated patients were enrolled in an open-label pilot trial of oral tofacitinib at 5 to 10 mg twice daily for moderate-to-severe alopecia areata. Patients received tofacitinib for 6 to 18 months and were then followed off drug for 6 months to check for delayed response and recurrence. To study T cell clonal expansion in alopecia areata, the researchers applied high-throughput TCRbeta sequencing to both the C3H/HeJ mouse model and human patients. Human TCRbeta sequencing covered scalp tissue and sorted CD4+ and CD8+ peripheral blood T cells from patchy and totalis/universalis alopecia areata patients and healthy controls. Biopsies were taken from tofacitinib-treated patients at baseline and at 4 and 24 weeks of treatment, and a later scalp biopsy was taken in several of the tofacitinib-treated patients. Scalp clonality was compared among normal scalp (n=4), patchy alopecia areata scalp (n=8), and alopecia totalis/universalis scalp (n=8). RNA was extracted with the PAXgene miRNA kit for fixed scalp, the miRNeasy kit for PBMCs, and the RNeasy kit for mouse skin. TCRbeta CDR3 regions were amplified by immunoSEQ multiplex PCR using 35 Vbeta forward and 13 Jbeta reverse primers. What the study reported, not specific to this receptor: Compared with normal scalp, lesional scalp, particularly in alopecia totalis/universalis, had higher clonality and more expanded CD8+ clones, which suggests antigenic drive. Shared TCR sequences between patients were less evident than in mice, which may be partly attributable to HLA diversity in the patient population. Resident alphabeta T cells in normal human skin are also sequenced, complicating scalp TCR repertoire analysis, unlike mouse skin dominated by gammadelta T cells.

CDR1 and CDR2 are drawn from the germline V gene: SNHLY, FYNNEI. The CDR3 goes from the cysteine to the phenylalanine over 13 residues. Only the CDR3 region is kept as DNA, spanning 39 bases read in frame from base 1. V lost 7 bases and J lost 5 bases; the stretch between them is 12 bases long. As to this clone: No antigen is known for it. No base quality information exists; no much larger clone differs at one position.

Library preparation used the immunoSEQ multiplex PCR assay. For TCR sequencing, RNA was extracted from every sample and reverse transcribed into cDNA to serve as template. SuperScript III was used to make first-strand cDNA, primed with a 2:1 mix of oligo-dT and random hexamers. A synthetic immune receptor repertoire was used to gauge amplification bias, and whatever bias remained was removed computationally. As for the original processing: After raw reads were preprocessed to remove errors, the CDR3 was defined following IMGT conventions as running from the conserved cysteine to phenylalanine. Clonality was computed by normalizing Shannon entropy by log2 of the number of productive unique TCRs and subtracting the result from 1. Whether each scalp clone was CD4 or CD8 was inferred by checking scalp TCRbeta sequences against the CD4 and CD8 repertoires from sorted blood. Entries here come from immuneACCESS through TCRdb and include only in-frame sequences with V and J called. Some clones fail to appear in such tables; in the studies checked, an unresolved V gene covers under half of the shortfall, and the cause of the remainder is unknown. That table supplies the V and J calls and clone size; D and trimming were determined from the DNA. This sample gives about 150,000 clones in total; roughly 61% of them show up just once. The ten largest clones take up 5% to 7% of the sample.

Sample time point, as interpreted from the label and publication: baseline before oral tofacitinib. Lesional scalp punch biopsies and peripheral blood were collected from alopecia areata patients. After PBMCs were isolated by density centrifugation and stained for CD3, CD4 and CD8, a FACSAria was used to sort CD4+ and CD8+ T cells. The sequences come from CD4+ T cells sorted from blood, collected at week 0. This chain joins TRBV2 to TRBJ2-1; no D segment can be confidently identified. This TCR was recovered from a human donor with alopecia areata. The CDR3: CASNQLAHNEQFF. The DNA reads TGTGCCAGCAACCAGCTTGCGCACAATGAGCAGTTCTTC. The variable domain in full, with residues beyond the CDR3 obtained from the reference TRBV2 and TRBJ2-1 genes, is EPEVTQTPSHQVTQMGQEVILRCVPISNHLYFYWYRQILGQKVEFLVSFYNNEISEKSEIFDDQFSVERPDGSNFTLKIRSTKLEDSAMYFCASNQLAHNEQFFGPGTRLTVL.